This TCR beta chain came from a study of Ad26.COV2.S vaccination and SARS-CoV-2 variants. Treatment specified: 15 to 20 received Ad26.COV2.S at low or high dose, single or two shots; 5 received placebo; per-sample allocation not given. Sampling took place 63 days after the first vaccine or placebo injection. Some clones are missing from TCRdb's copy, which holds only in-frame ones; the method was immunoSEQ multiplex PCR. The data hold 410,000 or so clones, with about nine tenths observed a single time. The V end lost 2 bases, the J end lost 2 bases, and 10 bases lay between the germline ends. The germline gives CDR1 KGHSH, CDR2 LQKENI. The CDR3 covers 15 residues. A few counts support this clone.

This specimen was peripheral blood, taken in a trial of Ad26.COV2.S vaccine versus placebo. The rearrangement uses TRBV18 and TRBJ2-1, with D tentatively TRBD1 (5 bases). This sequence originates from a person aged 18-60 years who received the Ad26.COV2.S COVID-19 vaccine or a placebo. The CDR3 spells CASSPTQGTYNEQFF. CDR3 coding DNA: TGTGCCAGCTCACCAACCCAGGGAACCTACAATGAGCAGTTCTTC.